These 21 T cell receptor beta chains originate from one sample sequenced in a study of cytomegalovirus exposure and HLA in healthy donors. The data were produced by immunoSEQ multiplex PCR, yet TCRdb's version contains in-frame clones alone and is incomplete. The sample includes some 49,000 clones, about 91% seen only once; the top ten take 1.4%. Sequenced: PBMCs. These receptors were collected from a young man in good health and CMV-seronegative.

This clone has only one observation. The chain is built from TRBV29-1 and TRBJ2-5, with D hard to call. This CDR3 is 14 amino acids long. Trimming shortened V by 5 bases and J by 7 bases, and 20 bases separated the two germline ends. CDR1 is SQVTM, CDR2 ANQGSEA, per germline. The CDR3 DNA follows: TGCAGCGTTTACGACACGGATCAGGTGGGGACCCAGTACTTC. Protein sequence: CSVYDTDQVGTQYF.

The gene calls are TRBV18 and TRBJ1-2, with TRBD1 matching 12 bases. J lost 3 bases, V lost 4 bases, and 9 bases had no gene match. Germline V gene sequence: CDR1 KGHSH, CDR2 LQKENI. The length of the CDR3 is 17 residues. This chain's CDR3 is CASSLGTGGSGDYGYTF. The CDR3 DNA is TGTGCCAGCTCACTTGGGACAGGGGGCAGTGGTGACTATGGCTACACCTTC.

This rearrangement joins TRBV30 to TRBJ2-1, with 10 bases identical to TRBD2. The CDR3 spans 12 residues. V shed 5 bases and J 7 bases; nucleotides not matched to a gene: 2. The V gene's germline CDR1 is GTSNPN and CDR2 SVGIG (reference sequence). The CDR3 reads CAWGGLANEQFF. The DNA of the CDR3 is TGTGCCTGGGGGGGACTAGCGAATGAGCAGTTCTTC.

This clone is a singleton in its sample. V usage is TRBV28 and J usage is TRBJ2-7; the match to TRBD1 covers 12 bases. The V and J ends lost 5 bases and 1 base, in that order; junction bases with no gene match: 12. Germline V gene lookup returns CDR1 MDHEN and CDR2 SYDVKM. This CDR3 region has 18 residues. The CDR3 nucleotides read TGTGCCAGCAGTGATCGGGGTTTGGGACAGGGGGCTTCCTACGAGCAGTACTTC. Amino acids: CASSDRGLGQGASYEQYF.

The genes are TRBV7-2 and TRBJ1-3; D is uncertain. Trimming took 2 bases from V and 1 from J, leaving 9 bases between them. The CDR3 extends over 15 amino acids. Germline CDR1 reads SGHTA; CDR2 reads FQGNSA. This CDR3 reads CASSLQALSGNTIYF. The CDR3 region has the DNA TGTGCCAGCAGCTTACAGGCGTTATCTGGAAACACCATATATTTT.

V usage is TRBV28 and J usage is TRBJ2-7; D remains ambiguous. The CDR3 is 14 residues long. The V and J ends lost 6 bases and 6 bases respectively, with 18 bases between them. Per the germline V gene, CDR1 is MDHEN and CDR2 is SYDVKM. CDR3 region: CASRPPRDSGEQYF. The CDR3, as DNA: TGTGCCAGCAGACCCCCCAGAGATTCGGGCGAGCAGTACTTC.

The chain uses TRBV29-1 and TRBJ2-5, with D possibly matching TRBD1 (5 bases). The CDR3 is 14 residues long. CDR1 is SQVTM, CDR2 ANQGSEA, per germline. Trimming stripped 0 bases from V and 0 bases from J, with 8 bases between. This CDR3 reads CSVEDTGYQETQYF. The CDR3 DNA follows: TGCAGCGTTGAAGACACAGGATACCAAGAGACCCAGTACTTC.

The chain recombines TRBV10-3 with TRBJ2-3, with 11 bases matching TRBD2. The CDR3 consists of 16 residues. Germline CDR1 reads ENHRY; CDR2 reads SYGVKD. Trimming at V came to 6 bases and at J to 2 bases, leaving 7 bases not matched to a gene. CDR3 nucleotide sequence: TGTGCCATCAGGGAACTACTAGCGGGGGTCACAGATACGCAGTATTTT. Its translation is CAIRELLAGVTDTQYF.

The chain has TRBV27 and TRBJ2-6, with 10 bases that match TRBD1. V was clipped by 4 bases and J by 6 bases; unmatched bases: 15. CDR3 length: 19 residues. CDR1 MNHEY and CDR2 SMNVEV come from the germline V gene (reference sequence). This CDR3 is CASSSVRDRGSPEANVLTF. DNA for the CDR3: TGTGCCAGCAGTTCGGTCCGGGACAGGGGTTCCCCCGAGGCCAACGTCCTGACTTTC.

This chain uses TRBV27 with TRBJ2-1, with 11 bases fitting TRBD1. In germline, CDR1 is MNHEY, CDR2 SMNVEV (reference sequence). The CDR3 extends over 15 amino acids. The V and J ends lost 6 bases and 7 bases, in that order; junction bases with no gene match: 8. CDR3: CASSLRDRGTNEQFF. CDR3 DNA sequence: TGTGCCAGCAGCCTGCGGGACAGGGGGACGAATGAGCAGTTCTTC.

The J gene is TRBJ2-7, the V gene TRBV6-5, with 7 bases that match TRBD2. This CDR3 comprises 14 residues. Germline V gene sequence: CDR1 MNHEY, CDR2 SVGAGI. V was clipped by 0 bases and J by 3 bases; unmatched bases: 2. The CDR3 DNA reads as TGTGCCAGCAGTTACTCTTGGGGGGGCTACGAGCAGTACTTC. Amino acid sequence: CASSYSWGGYEQYF.

The chain links TRBV27 to TRBJ2-5, with TRBD1 as a possible D gene (6 bases). Germline V gives CDR1 MNHEY, CDR2 SMNVEV (reference sequence). Trimming removed 5 bases from V and 2 bases from J, with 12 bases in between. The CDR3 length is 14 residues. The CDR3 reads CASSPPGQQETQYF. CDR3 coding DNA: TGTGCCAGCAGTCCACCTGGACAGCAAGAGACCCAGTACTTC.

The chain couples TRBV9 to TRBJ2-1; 10 nucleotides agree with TRBD1. With V trimmed by 3 bases and J by 7 bases, 10 bases remained unmatched. The CDR3 is 16 residues long. Germline assignment: CDR1 SGDLS and CDR2 YYNGEE. The CDR3 DNA reads as TGTGCCAGCAGCGCCGGGGGAGGGACAGGGGATAATGAGCAGTTCTTC. Protein sequence: CASSAGGGTGDNEQFF.

The chain links TRBV4-3 to TRBJ2-1, with TRBD2 as a possible D gene (6 bases). The CDR3 is 16 residues long. In germline, CDR1 is LGHNA, CDR2 YSLEER. Trimming shortened V by 0 bases and J by 6 bases, and 15 bases separated the two germline ends. CDR3 amino acids: CASSQDTGGTRNEQFF. The CDR3 DNA reads as TGCGCCAGCAGCCAAGATACGGGCGGGACCCGCAATGAGCAGTTCTTC.

The V gene is TRBV10-3, the J gene TRBJ2-1, with a tentative D call TRBD2 (6 bases). From germline, CDR1 is ENHRY and CDR2 SYGVKD. The germline V and J ends were trimmed by 6 bases and 6 bases, with 12 bases remaining between them. The CDR3 sequence is 13 residues long. The CDR3 DNA follows: TGTGCCATCAGGGCGGACTATCCCAATGAGCAGTTCTTC. Its translation is CAIRADYPNEQFF.

In its sample, this clone was seen once. This sequence joins TRBV9 and TRBJ2-7, with 10 bases matching TRBD2. This CDR3 spans 16 amino acids. The germline gives CDR1 SGDLS, CDR2 YYNGEE. Trimming removed 0 bases from V and 4 bases from J; junction bases left unmatched: 7. The CDR3 DNA reads as TGTGCCAGCAGCGTAGGGGGGGCAGCGGGAGGGTACGAGCAGTACTTC. It encodes CASSVGGAAGGYEQYF. The whole variable domain, filled in from reference TRBV9 and TRBJ2-7, reads DSGVTQTPKHLITATGQRVTLRCSPRSGDLSVYWYQQSLDQGLQFLIQYYNGEERAKGNILERFSAQQFPDLHSELNLSSLELGDSALYFCASSVGGAAGGYEQYFGPGTRLTVT.

The V and J genes are TRBV7-2 and TRBJ2-3; possible D gene TRBD2, 5 bases. The germline CDR1 and CDR2 sequences are SGHTA and FQGNSA. This CDR3 has 15 residues. Trimming shortened V by 3 bases and J by 2 bases, and 12 bases separated the two germline ends. The CDR3 sequence is CASSLSAEDTDTQYF. The CDR3 coding sequence is TGTGCCAGCAGCTTGTCAGCGGAAGACACAGATACGCAGTATTTT.

The chain recombines TRBV9 with TRBJ2-2, with 13 positions matching TRBD2. V trimming: 4 bases; J trimming: 0 bases; junction bases outside the gene matches: 6. Germline V gene data show CDR1 as SGDLS and CDR2 as YYNGEE. This CDR3 comprises 18 residues. The CDR3 DNA sequence: TGTGCCAGCAGCACTCGGACTAGCGGGAGCCCGAACACCGGGGAGCTGTTTTTT. The encoded protein is CASSTRTSGSPNTGELFF.

The CDR3 bases are TGCAGCGTTGTACGACAGGGGAACACTGAAGCTTTCTTT. It yields the protein CSVVRQGNTEAFF. The chain uses TRBV29-1 and TRBJ1-1, with TRBD1 matching 7 bases. Losses at the gene ends were 4 bases for V and 1 base for J; bases not matched to a gene: 3. The length of the CDR3 is 13 residues. Germline V CDR1 and CDR2: SQVTM, ANQGSEA.

The V gene is TRBV30, the J gene TRBJ2-7; 7 bases agree with TRBD1. After removal of 1 base from V and 5 bases from J, the junction contained 8 bases not matched to a gene. Per the germline V gene, CDR1 is GTSNPN and CDR2 is SVGIG (reference sequence). The CDR3 loop spans 14 amino acids. The DNA of the CDR3 is TGTGCCTGGAGTGGGACGACAGGGTTCAACGAGCAGTACTTC. Translated, it gives CAWSGTTGFNEQYF.

The chain employs TRBV28 and TRBJ2-3; possible D gene TRBD1, 5 bases. The CDR3 is 14 residues long. The V gene lost 10 bases and the J gene lost 1 base, with 15 bases spanning the gap. Germline V gene lookup returns CDR1 MDHEN and CDR2 SYDVKM. The CDR3 region is CATQGVSGTDTQYF. Here the CDR3 DNA reads TGTGCCACCCAAGGGGTTTCTGGCACAGATACGCAGTATTTT. Drawing the rest from reference TRBV28 and TRBJ2-3, the complete variable domain is DVKVTQSSRYLVKRTGEKVFLECVQDMDHENMFWYRQDPGLGLRLIYFSYDVKMKEKGDIPEGYSVSREKKERFSLILESASTNQTSMYLCATQGVSGTDTQYFGPGTRLTVL.